Each of the 10 T cell receptor beta chains below was sequenced from the same sample in a study of CDR3 diversity in severe acne. TCRdb called the PCR reads again in MiXCR, with one record for every CDR3 protein. In the table there are around 85,000 distinct CDR3 sequences, approximately 49% of which are singletons. The source material was blood. The receptor source for this set is a male donor with severe acne vulgaris.

This clonotype has a count of ten or more. J is TRBJ2-7 and V is TRBV14, with D hard to call. Germline values: CDR1 SGHDN, CDR2 FVKESK. V lost 0 bases to trimming and J lost 6 bases, with 6 bases between them. The CDR3 sequence is 12 residues long. In DNA, the CDR3 is TGTGCCAGCAGCCAAGATCCATTCGAGCAGTACTTC. Translated: CASSQDPFEQYF.

The table lists this clonotype with a count of one. The chain employs TRBV20-1 and TRBJ2-7, with D maybe TRBD2 (6 bases). This CDR3 contains 11 residues. The germline V gene has CDR1 DFQATT and CDR2 SNEGSKA (reference sequence). V lost 2 bases to trimming and J lost 9 bases, with 11 bases between them. CDR3 in DNA: TGCAGTGCTAGATGGCGGGACGGGCAGTACTTC. Translation: CSARWRDGQYF.

The chain is built from TRBV10-3 and TRBJ2-1; D may be TRBD1 or TRBD2 (7 bases each). The germline V gene has CDR1 ENHRY and CDR2 SYGVKD. The CDR3 covers 13 residues. V gave up 3 bases and J gave up 8 bases, with 11 bases separating them. The CDR3 bases are TGTGCCATCAGTGACAGGGGGGGCGATGAGCAGTTCTTC. Protein product: CAISDRGGDEQFF.

This sequence joins TRBV12-3 or TRBV12-4 and TRBJ2-1, with D perhaps matching TRBD1 (8 bases). The CDR3 extends over 16 amino acids. Trimming cost V 5 bases and J 10 bases, with 24 bases left between them. CDR3 nucleotide sequence: TGTGCCAGCAGTCCAGGACAGGGAAGCGGGACGACCGAGCAGTTCTTC. Protein: CASSPGQGSGTTEQFF.

On this clonotype: The final CDR3 position lacks the conserved phenylalanine or tryptophan, pointing to a likely read error. V is TRBV25-1 and J is TRBJ2-7; D call uncertain. Trimming removed 5 bases at V and 1 base at J, with 6 bases between. This CDR3 region has 12 residues. Per germline, CDR1 MGHDK and CDR2 SYGVNS. Here the CDR3 reads CASSLGSYEQYL. In DNA, the CDR3 is TGTGCCAGCAGTCTAGGATCCTACGAGCAGTACCTC.

This clonotype came up a few times. CDR3 sequence reads: CASSQYGDRGDTIYF. The CDR3 DNA reads as TGCGCCAGCAGCCAATATGGTGACAGGGGTGACACCATATATTTT. The V gene is TRBV4-1, the J gene TRBJ1-3; 8 bases are a match to TRBD1. J gave up 8 bases and V 2 bases, and 8 bases lay outside the gene matches. The CDR3 extends over 15 amino acids. The germline gives CDR1 MGHRA, CDR2 YSYEKL.

As regards this clonotype: This could be a read error, since a much larger clone is one nucleotide away. The chain recombines TRBV5-4 with TRBJ2-7; TRBD1 is a possible D gene (5 bases). Germline assignment: CDR1 SGHNT and CDR2 YYREEE (reference sequence). The CDR3 consists of 13 residues. The chain's CDR3 is CASSRAGLGEQYF. The CDR3 DNA reads TGCGCCAGCAGCCGAGCAGGGTTGGGCGAGCAGTACTTC.

In this sample, this clonotype turned up many times. CDR3 bases: TGTGCCAGCAGCGTTGAAGGGGGAACCACAGATACGCAGTATTTT. This sequence encodes CASSVEGGTTDTQYF. This chain connects TRBV9 to TRBJ2-3; maybe TRBD1 (6 bases). From germline, CDR1 is SGDLS and CDR2 YYNGEE. V was shortened by 2 bases and J by 2 bases, with 12 bases between the two germline ends. CDR3 size: 15 residues. The full variable domain, completed using reference TRBV9 and TRBJ2-3, is DSGVTQTPKHLITATGQRVTLRCSPRSGDLSVYWYQQSLDQGLQFLIQYYNGEERAKGNILERFSAQQFPDLHSELNLSSLELGDSALYFCASSVEGGTTDTQYFGPGTRLTVL.

V and J are TRBV25-1 and TRBJ2-7; unclear D gene. V lost 3 bases and J 4 bases, leaving 7 bases between the germline ends. Germline-derived CDR1 and CDR2 are MGHDK and SYGVNS. CDR3 length equals 12 residues. CDR3 region: CASSDLIYEQYF. As DNA, the CDR3 is TGTGCCAGCAGTGATTTAATATACGAGCAGTACTTC.

Remarks on this clonotype: Being one base from a much bigger clone, this may be a read error. The V gene is TRBV5-1, the J gene TRBJ2-3, with D unclear. Germline V gene data show CDR1 as SGHRS and CDR2 as YFSETQ. The CDR3 is made up of 13 amino acids. The CDR3 sequence: CASSTRYTDTRYF. The CDR3 region has the DNA TGCGCCAGCAGTACGCGGTACACAGATACGCGGTATTTT.